Following are 3 T cell receptor beta chains from one sample sequenced in a study of human T cells and chemical hapten exposure. A single record per CDR3 protein comes from TCRdb applying MiXCR to the RACE reads. The table shows tens of thousands of distinct CDR3 sequences, with 8% to 10% occurring only once. The sample's time point: patch test 2, 6 weeks after DPC sensitization. As to treatment: therapeutic diphenylcyclopropenone sensitization with weekly scalp DPC. The sample consisted of whole blood, taken in connection with sensitization to the hapten diphenylcyclopropenone (DPC). These receptors came from a man aged 25 to 40 with alopecia areata. Some clones in this sample may be carry-over from other donors' samples.

This clonotype was recorded a few times. The J gene is TRBJ2-5, the V gene TRBV29-1; D might be TRBD1 (6 bases). V gave up 7 bases and J gave up 3 bases, with 12 bases separating them. The CDR3 sequence is 12 residues long. Germline V gives CDR1 SQVTM, CDR2 ANQGSEA. The CDR3 region has the DNA TGCAGCGCCACGCGGACAGAAGAGACCCAGTACTTC. It specifies CSATRTEETQYF.

In this sample, this clonotype is medium-sized. The chain recombines TRBV11-3 with TRBJ2-1, with 7 bases identical to TRBD2. CDR3 length: 15 amino acids. CDR1 is SGHNT, CDR2 YENEEA, per germline. The J segment lost 0 bases and the V segment lost 3 bases, leaving 2 bases of the junction unmatched. The CDR3 spells CASSFSGTSYNEQFF. The CDR3 bases are TGTGCCAGCAGCTTCAGCGGGACCTCCTACAATGAGCAGTTCTTC.

The chain links TRBV30 to TRBJ2-4; D might be TRBD2 (6 bases). The CDR3 has 14 amino acids. Germline CDR1 is GTSNPN and CDR2 is SVGIG (reference sequence). Trimming took off 2 bases at V and 7 bases at J, with 15 bases between the two ends. The chain's CDR3 is CAWSLGVTRNIQYF. CDR3 coding DNA: TGTGCCTGGAGTCTAGGGGTGACTAGGAACATTCAGTACTTC. The whole variable domain, remainder taken from reference TRBV30 and TRBJ2-4, is SQTIHQWPATLVQPVGSPLSLECTVEGTSNPNLYWYRQAAGRGLQLLFYSVGIGQISSEVPQNLSASRPQDRQFILSSKKLLLSDSGFYLCAWSLGVTRNIQYFGAGTRLSVL.